The next 11 T cell receptor beta chains were all read from a single sample in a study of shared T cell receptors in the human thymus (dated by TCRdb to the early 2020s). Library method: the immunoSEQ multiplex PCR assay. In TCRdb, the immuneACCESS table is reduced to in-frame sequences with V and J assigned. These tables do not hold every clone; where another copy was compared, an unresolved V gene accounts for under half, and the others remain unexplained. This sample lists hundreds of thousands of clones; 95% were detected once. The ten largest clonotypes hold about 0.02% of the sample. Sequenced sample: thymocytes. The receptors come from a human donor.

Here the CDR3 DNA reads TGTGCCACCCGACAGGACGACTATGGCTACACCTTC. Protein product: CATRQDDYGYTF. This rearrangement joins TRBV2 to TRBJ1-2; weak D call: TRBD1 (6 bases). CDR3 size: 12 residues. From germline, CDR1 is SNHLY and CDR2 FYNNEI. Trimming removed 10 bases at V and 3 bases at J, with 12 bases between.

The chain employs TRBV12-5 and TRBJ2-3, with TRBD2 matching over 13 bases. The CDR3 is made up of 16 amino acids. With 6 bases clipped from V and 0 bases from J, the junction kept 3 bases outside the gene matches. Germline lookup yields CDR1 LGHNT and CDR2 FRNRAP. CDR3: CASGGTSGASTDTQYF. CDR3 sequence (DNA): TGTGCTAGTGGGGGGACTAGCGGGGCTAGCACAGATACGCAGTATTTT.

The V gene is TRBV27, the J gene TRBJ2-7, with 7 bases lining up with TRBD2. Trimming cost V 4 bases and J 5 bases; bases outside gene matches: 5. The CDR3 consists of 13 residues. CDR1 MNHEY and CDR2 SMNVEV come from the germline V gene (reference sequence). CDR3 nucleotides: TGTGCCAGCAGTTCTGGGACTATACACGAGCAGTACTTC. As protein: CASSSGTIHEQYF.

The chain links TRBV4-3 to TRBJ2-7; TRBD1 aligns across 7 bases. V shed 1 base, J shed 7 bases, and the junction held 13 bases outside the gene matches. CDR3 length equals 16 residues. Per germline, CDR1 LGHNA and CDR2 YSLEER. Written as DNA, the CDR3 is TGCGCCAGCAGCCAAGGGTCCGGCAGGGACAGTGGGGAGCAGTACTTC. Translation gives CASSQGSGRDSGEQYF.

This clone is a singleton in its sample. The CDR3 nucleotides are TGCGCCAGCAGTGGGCAGGGTGGGAACACTGAAGCTTTCTTT. Translating it yields CASSGQGGNTEAFF. The rearrangement links TRBV10-2 to TRBJ1-1, with D possibly matching TRBD1 (5 bases). The CDR3 sequence is 14 residues long. Looked up from germline, CDR1 is WSHSY and CDR2 is SAAADI. V shed 4 bases and J shed 1 base, with 10 bases lying between them.

J is TRBJ2-3 and V is TRBV9, with D tentatively TRBD2 (7 bases). The length of the CDR3 is 21 residues. The ends were cut back, 0 bases at V and 1 base at J, with 27 bases in the middle. Germline loops: CDR1 SGDLS, CDR2 YYNGEE. The DNA of the CDR3 is TGTGCCAGCAGCGTAGGACCACACGAGAGCCCTGGGGGGGCCCGCACAGATACGCAGTATTTT. Amino acids: CASSVGPHESPGGARTDTQYF. The full variable domain, completed using reference TRBV9 and TRBJ2-3, is DSGVTQTPKHLITATGQRVTLRCSPRSGDLSVYWYQQSLDQGLQFLIQYYNGEERAKGNILERFSAQQFPDLHSELNLSSLELGDSALYFCASSVGPHESPGGARTDTQYFGPGTRLTVL.

The chain couples TRBV19 to TRBJ2-3, with TRBD2 matching 8 bases. The CDR3 loop spans 17 amino acids. V shed 6 bases, J shed 2 bases, and the junction held 13 bases outside the gene matches. CDR1 and CDR2 from the germline V gene are LNHDA and SQIVND (reference sequence). CDR3 DNA sequence: TGTGCCAGTAGGGTTTCCCCCTCGGGGGGGGTCACAGATACGCAGTATTTT. Translation: CASRVSPSGGVTDTQYF.

The chain is built from TRBV10-2 and TRBJ2-7; D is possibly TRBD1 (6 bases). Germline V gene lookup returns CDR1 WSHSY and CDR2 SAAADI. Trimming shortened V by 7 bases and J by 0 bases, and 16 bases separated the two germline ends. The CDR3 consists of 15 residues. In nucleotides, the CDR3 is TGCGCCAGCACCCGGGACACTAGGAGCTCCTACGAGCAGTACTTC. Its protein is CASTRDTRSSYEQYF.

The chain employs TRBV19 and TRBJ2-3, with 7 nucleotides matching TRBD1. Trimming took 3 bases from V and 2 from J; bases not matched to a gene: 8. This CDR3 is built from 16 residues. CDR1 is LNHDA and CDR2 is SQIVND in the germline V gene (reference sequence). CDR3 nucleotides: TGTGCCAGTAGTATCGACAGGGTTCCCCACACAGATACGCAGTATTTT. Protein: CASSIDRVPHTDTQYF.

The J gene is TRBJ2-1, the V gene TRBV29-1, with D uncertain. The V end was cut by 3 bases, the J end by 0 bases, with 9 bases between. Germline CDR1 is SQVTM and CDR2 is ANQGSEA. The length of the CDR3 is 14 residues. CDR3 in DNA: TGCAGCGTTGATTGGCTGCTCTCCTACAATGAGCAGTTCTTC. Its translation is CSVDWLLSYNEQFF.

The genes are TRBV6-4 and TRBJ2-3; unclear D gene. This CDR3 is built from 14 residues. Trimming removed 5 bases from V and 2 bases from J, with 11 bases in between. Looked up from germline, CDR1 is MRHNA and CDR2 is SNTAGT. DNA of the CDR3: TGTGCCAGCAGTAGGTCCGGTTACACAGATACGCAGTATTTT. This gives the protein CASSRSGYTDTQYF.